Listed here is a single T cell receptor (beta chain). Its antigen is currently unknown. V was cut by 4 bases and J by 8 bases, with 18 bases left in between. Germline CDR1 is MDHEN and CDR2 is SYDVKM. The length of the CDR3 is 16 residues. The data originate from a study of glioma-infiltrating T cells after dendritic cell vaccination. Turning to the study itself: Glioblastoma patients came from Phase I and II dendritic cell vaccination trials. Notes on the study in general: Survival was not directly related to TCR clonality in these patients.

Specified time point: after dendritic cell vaccination, including at tumor progression/relapse. Input was roughly 2.2 ug genomic DNA, or all available if less. Profiled with immunoSEQ multiplex PCR; TCRdb holds only in-frame clones, not every one. The table shows fewer than 70,000 clones, with over 75% occurring only once. The TCR sequence derives from a human donor with glioblastoma. The starting material was blood, obtained after dendritic cell vaccination. The chain employs TRBV28 and TRBJ1-6; TRBD1 is a possible D gene (5 bases). CDR3 coding DNA: TGTGCCAGCAGTTCCTATCAGGGCATTACCCATTCACCCCTCCACTTT. This gives the protein CASSSYQGITHSPLHF.